Below are 16 T cell receptor beta chains sequenced from a single sample in a study of blood T cells in healthy people across ages. Then a second PCR, running roughly 7 to 11 cycles, was carried out with a sample-barcoded 5' primer and a J-beta primer mix. MiXCR, run by TCRdb on the 5' RACE reads, gives a single entry per CDR3 protein. The sample shows about 650,000 distinct CDR3 sequences, approximately 31% of them seen only once. The sequencing input was blood. The receptors derive from an elderly woman in good health.

In its sample, this clonotype was seen many times. The CDR3 sequence is CASSSLPDSYEQYF. CDR3 coding DNA: TGTGCCAGCAGCTCCCTCCCGGACAGCTACGAGCAGTACTTC. The rearrangement links TRBV5-5 to TRBJ2-7, with D maybe TRBD1 (6 bases). Germline values: CDR1 SGHKS, CDR2 YYEKEE (reference sequence). Trimming removed 3 bases from V and 3 bases from J, with 13 bases in between. The CDR3 contains 14 residues.

This clonotype was seen repeatedly, ten times or more. This rearrangement joins TRBV12-3 or TRBV12-4 to TRBJ2-1; D remains unclear. Between the trimmed V and J ends, which lost 1 base and 12 bases, there was a span of 16 bases. The CDR3 is 14 residues long. CDR3 sequence (DNA): TGTGCCAGCAGTTTAGAATCGTGGGGTTATGGGCAGTTCTTC. This gives the protein CASSLESWGYGQFF.

The gene calls are TRBV5-1 and TRBJ2-1; tentative D call: TRBD1 (5 bases). Trimming removed 3 bases at V and 5 bases at J, with 9 bases between. Germline CDR1 and CDR2: SGHRS and YFSETQ. The CDR3 sequence is 13 residues long. The CDR3 is CASSYDRNNEQFF. The DNA of the CDR3 is TGCGCCAGCAGCTACGACAGAAACAATGAGCAGTTCTTC.

V gene TRBV29-1 combines with J gene TRBJ2-1; a possible D gene is TRBD2 (5 bases). V was pared by 0 bases and J by 1 base, with 13 bases between. This CDR3 spans 16 amino acids. The germline CDR1 and CDR2 sequences are SQVTM and ANQGSEA. DNA for the CDR3: TGCAGCGTTGAAGATGTTTCGGGGTGGTCCTACAATGAGCAGTTCTTC. Protein: CSVEDVSGWSYNEQFF.

The chain couples TRBV7-2 to TRBJ2-5; 10 nucleotides line up with TRBD1. The J segment lost 0 bases and the V segment lost 7 bases, leaving 5 bases of the junction unmatched. From germline, CDR1 is SGHTA and CDR2 FQGNSA. The CDR3 totals 15 residues. The CDR3 DNA sequence: TGTGCCAGCAACGGGGGACAGGGGAACCAAGAGACCCAGTACTTC. Its translation is CASNGGQGNQETQYF.

This clonotype has more than one count but fewer than ten. This chain links TRBV7-9 with TRBJ2-5, with 8 bases lining up with TRBD2. This CDR3 is 14 amino acids long. J gave up 5 bases and V 4 bases, and 6 bases lay outside the gene matches. Per germline, CDR1 SEHNR and CDR2 FQNEAQ (reference sequence). CDR3 sequence reads: CASSSLAGEETQYF. The CDR3 nucleotides read TGTGCCAGCAGCTCTCTAGCGGGCGAGGAGACCCAGTACTTC.

This clonotype was counted a single time. The chain has TRBV4-1 and TRBJ1-5; tentative D call: TRBD1 (5 bases). The CDR3 is 16 amino acids. Trimming stripped 1 base from V and 3 bases from J, with 13 bases between. In germline, CDR1 is MGHRA, CDR2 YSYEKL. The CDR3 region is CASSQGVGGLNQPQHF. CDR3 DNA: TGCGCCAGCAGCCAAGGGGTCGGGGGACTCAATCAGCCCCAGCATTTT.

As to this clonotype: A much larger clone differs from this one at a single base, so this may be a read error. This chain connects TRBV7-2 to TRBJ2-7; tentatively, D is TRBD1 or TRBD2 (5 bases each). Germline V gene data show CDR1 as SGHTA and CDR2 as FQGNSA. This CDR3 has 14 amino acids. In DNA, the CDR3 is TGTGTCAGCAGCTTAGGGACCGGGTCAAGGGTTCAGTACTTC. This sequence encodes CVSSLGTGSRVQYF.

This clonotype came up many times. The gene calls are TRBV7-3 and TRBJ1-2, with 11 bases that match TRBD1. The CDR3 length is 17 residues. The ends lost 5 bases at V and 3 bases at J; junction bases unmatched: 11. The germline CDR1 and CDR2 sequences are SGHTA and FQGTGA. CDR3 DNA: TGTGCCAGCAGCCTAAATATACCGGGACAGGGGGACTATGGCTACACCTTC. This codes for CASSLNIPGQGDYGYTF. Looking up the rest from reference TRBV7-3 and TRBJ1-2 gives the full variable domain: GAGVSQTPSNKVTEKGKYVELRCDPISGHTALYWYRQSLGQGPEFLIYFQGTGAADDSGLPNDRFFAVRPEGSVSTLKIQRTERGDSAVYLCASSLNIPGQGDYGYTFGSGTRLTVV.

This clonotype showed up many times. This chain connects TRBV5-1 to TRBJ2-1; 8 bases align to TRBD1. Trimming at V came to 0 bases and at J to 8 bases, leaving 7 bases not matched to a gene. CDR3 length equals 15 residues. Germline lookup yields CDR1 SGHRS and CDR2 YFSETQ. The CDR3 nucleotides are TGCGCCAGCAGCTTGGTCAGGGGGCAGCTCGATGAGCAGTTCTTC. This encodes CASSLVRGQLDEQFF. Complete variable domain (other parts from reference TRBV5-1 and TRBJ2-1): KAGVTQTPRYLIKTRGQQVTLSCSPISGHRSVSWYQQTPGQGLQFLFEYFSETQRNKGNFPGRFSGRQFSNSRSEMNVSTLELGDSALYLCASSLVRGQLDEQFFGPGTRLTVL.

The chain combines TRBV7-8 with TRBJ1-6; perhaps TRBD1 as D (6 bases). The CDR3 loop spans 15 amino acids. Per germline, CDR1 SGHVS and CDR2 FQNEAQ. Trimming stripped 3 bases from V and 3 bases from J, with 9 bases between. CDR3 sequence: CASSLVQGYNSPLHF. DNA of the CDR3: TGTGCCAGCAGCTTGGTACAGGGCTATAATTCACCCCTCCACTTT. Together with reference TRBV7-8 and TRBJ1-6, the CDR3 gives the full variable domain: GAGVSQSPRYKVAKRGQDVALRCDPISGHVSLFWYQQALGQGPEFLTYFQNEAQLDKSGLPSDRFFAERPEGSVSTLKIQRTQQEDSAVYLCASSLVQGYNSPLHFGNGTRLTVT.

The sample holds many counts of this clonotype. The gene calls are TRBV12-3 or TRBV12-4 and TRBJ2-5; D perhaps matches TRBD2 (5 bases). The CDR3 loop spans 14 amino acids. Trimming cost V 7 bases and J 3 bases, with 15 bases left between them. Here the CDR3 reads CASNPSGFKETQYF. CDR3 nucleotide sequence: TGTGCCAGCAATCCATCGGGGTTTAAAGAGACCCAGTACTTC.

This clonotype appeared a few times. The gene calls are TRBV5-1 and TRBJ1-1, with D unresolved. The CDR3 loop spans 16 amino acids. CDR1 and CDR2 (germline): SGHRS, YFSETQ. V lost 2 bases and J lost 0, with 14 bases in between. CDR3 loop: CASSFGIISMNTEAFF. In DNA form, the CDR3 reads TGCGCCAGCAGCTTCGGAATCATCTCAATGAACACTGAAGCTTTCTTT.

In its sample, this clonotype was seen many times. This chain links TRBV12-3 or TRBV12-4 with TRBJ2-7; D tentatively reads TRBD1 or TRBD2 (5 bases each). V was cut by 5 bases and J by 6 bases, with 17 bases left in between. This CDR3 has 14 amino acids. CDR3 DNA sequence: TGTGCCAGCAGTGTCGGGACGCCGTCCCTCGAGCAGTACTTC. Translation: CASSVGTPSLEQYF.

This clonotype was counted between two and nine times. A much more abundant neighbour one base away suggests this may be a read error. The V call is TRBV7-8, the J call TRBJ2-1, with a possible D match to TRBD2 (6 bases). Germline V lookup: CDR1 SGHVS, CDR2 FQNEAQ. The CDR3 has 16 amino acids. Trimming took 1 base from V and 6 from J, leaving 16 bases between them. The CDR3 sequence is CASSLEASLACNEQFF. As DNA, the CDR3 is TGTGCCAGCAGCTTAGAGGCGTCCCTAGCGTGCAATGAGCAGTTCTTC.

Ten or more counts support this clonotype. This chain connects TRBV6-1 to TRBJ1-5; D might be TRBD1 (5 bases). The germline V gene has CDR1 MNHNS and CDR2 SASEGT. V shed 1 base and J shed 6 bases, with 10 bases lying between them. This CDR3 region has 14 residues. CDR3 in amino acids: CASSEVGQGQPQHF. The CDR3 DNA reads TGTGCCAGCAGTGAAGTAGGACAAGGTCAGCCCCAGCATTTT.